Below, 2 T cell receptor beta chains from the same sample are listed, as sequenced in a study of T cell changes during pregnancy in multiple sclerosis. The repertoire was sequenced with immunoSEQ multiplex PCR; TCRdb's copy has only in-frame clones and lacks some. The sample includes more than 45,000 clones, around 92% of them seen just once. Sample: CD4+ T cells from peripheral blood mononuclear cells, taken after pregnancy. These receptor sequences come from a female donor with multiple sclerosis, enrolled in a pregnancy study.

This clone was observed a single time. The chain uses TRBV18 and TRBJ2-3; the D gene is possibly TRBD2 (5 bases). CDR1 and CDR2 (germline): KGHSH, LQKENI. Trimming pared 0 bases from V and 7 bases from J, leaving 17 bases between. This CDR3 comprises 16 residues. CDR3 region: CASSPPRTAGGYTQYF. The CDR3 nucleotides read TGTGCCAGCTCACCACCGAGGACCGCGGGCGGATATACGCAGTATTTT.

This chain links TRBV7-3 with TRBJ2-3; tentatively, D is TRBD2 (6 bases). Trimming left V 2 bases short and J 7 bases short, with 22 bases between. CDR3 length equals 17 residues. The germline CDR1 and CDR2 sequences are SGHTA and FQGTGA. The CDR3, as DNA: TGTGCCAGCAGCTTAGGCCCGGCGGGGCTCGATTTGAATACGCAGTATTTT. This codes for CASSLGPAGLDLNTQYF.